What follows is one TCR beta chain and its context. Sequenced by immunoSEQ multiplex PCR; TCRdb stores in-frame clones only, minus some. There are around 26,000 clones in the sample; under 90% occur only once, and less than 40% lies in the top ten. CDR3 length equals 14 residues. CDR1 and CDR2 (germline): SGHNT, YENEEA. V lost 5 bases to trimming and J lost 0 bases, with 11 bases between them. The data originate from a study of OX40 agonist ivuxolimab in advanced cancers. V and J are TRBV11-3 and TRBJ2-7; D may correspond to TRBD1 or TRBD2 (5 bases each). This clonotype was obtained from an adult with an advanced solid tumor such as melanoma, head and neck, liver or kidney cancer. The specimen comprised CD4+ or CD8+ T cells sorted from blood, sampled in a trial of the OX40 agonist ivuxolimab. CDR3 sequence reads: CASSLRGPSYEQYF. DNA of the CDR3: TGTGCCAGCAGCCTACGGGGCCCCTCCTACGAGCAGTACTTC.